This T cell receptor beta chain derives from a study of blood T cell repertoires in COVID-19. Study context: Spain, Italy and the United States supplied samples that represented acute and convalescent COVID-19.

Between the trimmed V and J ends, which lost 6 bases and 7 bases, there was a span of 9 bases. This CDR3 is 12 amino acids long. Methods used by the authors: Amplified reference gene primers provided the basis for estimating nucleated cell counts. Generated by immunoSEQ multiplex PCR, the TCRdb table keeps only in-frame clones and is missing some. That table is the source of V, J and clone size, and D and trimming were worked out from the DNA. The sample yields a few hundred thousand clones, 75% to 90% seen once. This clonotype was obtained from a man between 45 and 60 years old with acute or convalescent COVID-19. The gene calls are TRBV12-3 or TRBV12-4 and TRBJ2-2; a weak D match, TRBD1 (5 bases). Source material: peripheral blood. The CDR3 nucleotides read TGTGCCAGCAGCCTAGGGGTCGGGGAGCTGTTTTTT. This translates into CASSLGVGELFF.